This TCR beta chain derives from a study of blood T cells in healthy people across ages. It was with a sample-barcoded 5' primer and a J-beta primer mix that a second PCR of roughly 7 to 12 cycles was run. Every molecule of cDNA carried a tag from a template-switch adaptor with 12 random nucleotides. TCRdb reprocessed the 5' RACE reads via MiXCR and lists one record per CDR3 protein. The sample yields hundreds of thousands of distinct CDR3 sequences, 52% seen once. Ten or more counts support this clonotype. Its specificity is not known. Between the trimmed V and J ends, which lost 5 bases and 0 bases, there was a span of 11 bases. The CDR3 loop spans 14 amino acids. Study observations and caveats: Age advanced and TCR beta diversity per million T cells fell, roughly linearly.

This TCR was recovered from a woman aged 80 or over in good health. The chain recombines TRBV12-3 or TRBV12-4 with TRBJ2-7; D call uncertain. The source material was blood. The CDR3 protein is CASSRGWGSYEQYF. In nucleotides, the CDR3 is TGTGCCAGCAGTCGCGGTTGGGGCTCCTACGAGCAGTACTTC.